The clone carrying this T cell receptor beta chain was seen repeatedly, ten times or more. What it binds is not known. This sample is drawn from a study of response to subunit inactivated influenza vaccine. Broader study findings: Few additional T cells are recruited per seasonal influenza vaccination, authors suggested.

MiXCR was run by TCRdb on the RT-PCR reads, yielding one entry per CDR3 protein. The profile shows about 520,000 distinct CDR3 sequences, more than 7% of them singletons. The germline V gene has CDR1 ENHRY and CDR2 SYGVKD. The CDR3 sequence is 13 residues long. V was pared by 4 bases and J by 3 bases, with 2 bases of the junction left unmatched. The TCR originated in a man between 50 and 75 years old who received an inactivated influenza vaccine. The rearrangement uses TRBV10-3 and TRBJ2-5, with 7 bases that match TRBD1. The source material was PBMCs from blood, sampled around 2 years after vaccination. The CDR3 DNA is TGTGCCATCAGTGGGGGACAGAAAGAGACCCAGTACTTC. This codes for CAISGGQKETQYF.